Described below is a single TCR beta chain sequence and its context. Its specificity is unknown. These data come from a study of T cell repertoires in aging, cancer and after chemotherapy. TRB rearrangements spanning V, D and J were amplified using mixed TRB-A/B primers. MiXCR, run by TCRdb on the multiplex PCR reads, gives a single entry per CDR3 protein. The data show 9,000 or so distinct CDR3 sequences, about two fifths seen once. Germline assignment: CDR1 MRHNA and CDR2 SNTAGT. The CDR3 totals 16 residues. V was clipped by 2 bases and J by 0 bases; unmatched bases: 4. Peripheral blood genomic DNA, not sorted cells or RNA, was the template. The study's findings and limits: Across the chemotherapy interval, each cancer cohort showed higher median generation probability, suggesting thymic rebound.

Sequenced sample: blood. This receptor was obtained from a human donor in good health. The J gene is TRBJ2-3, the V gene TRBV6-4, with 8 bases fitting TRBD2. This CDR3 reads CASSDLAGSSTDTQYF. The DNA for the CDR3 is TGTGCCAGCAGTGACCTAGCGGGTTCTAGCACAGATACGCAGTATTTT.